This paragraph reports one T cell receptor beta chain. This entry comes from a study of T cell responses to AZD1222 COVID-19 vaccine. CDR3 size: 15 residues. After removal of 2 bases from V and 8 bases from J, the junction contained 10 bases not matched to a gene. Germline assignment: CDR1 SNHLY and CDR2 FYNNEI. TCRdb keeps only in-frame clones here, not all; method: immunoSEQ multiplex PCR. Of about 42,000 clones detected, approximately 89% appear once; the ten largest clones hold around a quarter. The material was peripheral blood, obtained 28 days after the second AZD1222 dose. The chain combines TRBV2 with TRBJ1-1; TRBD1 matches at 8 bases. This TCR derives from an adult who received the AZD1222 COVID-19 vaccine. DNA of the CDR3: TGTGCCAGCAGTGAACCCACCCTGAACAGGGGGGAAGCTTTCTTT. Amino acid sequence: CASSEPTLNRGEAFF.